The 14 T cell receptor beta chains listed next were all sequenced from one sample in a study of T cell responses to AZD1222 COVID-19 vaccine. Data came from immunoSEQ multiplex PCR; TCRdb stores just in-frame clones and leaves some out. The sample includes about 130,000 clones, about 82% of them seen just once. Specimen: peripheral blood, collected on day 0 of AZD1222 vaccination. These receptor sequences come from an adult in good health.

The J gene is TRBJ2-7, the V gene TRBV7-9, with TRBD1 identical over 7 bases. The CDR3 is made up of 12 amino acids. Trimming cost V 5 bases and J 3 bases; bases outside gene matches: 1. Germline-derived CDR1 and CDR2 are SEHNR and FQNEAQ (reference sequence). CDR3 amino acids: CASSQGVYEQYF. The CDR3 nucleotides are TGTGCCAGCAGCCAGGGGGTCTACGAGCAGTACTTC.

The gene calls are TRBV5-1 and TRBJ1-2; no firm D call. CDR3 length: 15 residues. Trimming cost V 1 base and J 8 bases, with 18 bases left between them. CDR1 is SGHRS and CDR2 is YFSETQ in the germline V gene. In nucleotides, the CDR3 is TGCGCCAGCAGCTTGTCCCCCGGGGTCGCTGGAGGCTACACCTTC. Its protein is CASSLSPGVAGGYTF.

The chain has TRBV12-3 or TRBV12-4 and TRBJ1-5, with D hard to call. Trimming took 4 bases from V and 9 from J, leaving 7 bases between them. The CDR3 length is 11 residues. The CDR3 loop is CASSSAGPQHF. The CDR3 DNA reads TGTGCCAGCAGTTCGGCGGGGCCCCAGCATTTT.

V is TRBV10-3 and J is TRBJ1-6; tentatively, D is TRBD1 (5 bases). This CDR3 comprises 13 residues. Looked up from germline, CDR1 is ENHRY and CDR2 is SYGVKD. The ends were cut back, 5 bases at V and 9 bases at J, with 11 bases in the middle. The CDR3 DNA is TGTGCCATCAGTACGGAAGGGGTTTCACCCCTCCACTTT. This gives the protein CAISTEGVSPLHF.

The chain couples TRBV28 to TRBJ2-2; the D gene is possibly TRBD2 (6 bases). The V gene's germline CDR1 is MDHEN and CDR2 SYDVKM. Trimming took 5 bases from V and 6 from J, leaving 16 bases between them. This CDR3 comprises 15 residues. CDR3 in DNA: TGTGCCAGCAGTGGGGGGTGGTCGGACGCCGGGGAGCTGTTTTTT. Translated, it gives CASSGGWSDAGELFF. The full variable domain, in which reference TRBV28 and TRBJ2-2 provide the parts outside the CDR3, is DVKVTQSSRYLVKRTGEKVFLECVQDMDHENMFWYRQDPGLGLRLIYFSYDVKMKEKGDIPEGYSVSREKKERFSLILESASTNQTSMYLCASSGGWSDAGELFFGEGSRLTVL.

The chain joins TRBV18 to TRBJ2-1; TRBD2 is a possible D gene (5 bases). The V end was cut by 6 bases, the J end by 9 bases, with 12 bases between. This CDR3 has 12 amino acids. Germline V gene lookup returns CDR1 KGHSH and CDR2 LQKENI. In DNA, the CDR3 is TGTGCCAGCTCCCCTATCGAGGGTGAGCAGTTCTTC. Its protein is CASSPIEGEQFF.

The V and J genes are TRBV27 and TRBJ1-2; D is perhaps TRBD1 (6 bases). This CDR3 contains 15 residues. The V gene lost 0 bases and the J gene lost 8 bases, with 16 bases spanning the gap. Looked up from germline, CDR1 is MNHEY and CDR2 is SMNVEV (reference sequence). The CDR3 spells CASSLSAGAYFGYTF. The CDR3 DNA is TGTGCCAGCAGTTTATCGGCAGGGGCATACTTCGGCTACACCTTC.

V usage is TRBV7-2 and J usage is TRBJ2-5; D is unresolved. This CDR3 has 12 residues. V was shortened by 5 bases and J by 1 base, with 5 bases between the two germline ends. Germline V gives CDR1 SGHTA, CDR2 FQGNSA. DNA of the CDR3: TGTGCCAGCAGCCGAGTCCAAGAGACCCAGTACTTC. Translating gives CASSRVQETQYF.

The CDR3 DNA reads as TGCGCCAGCAGCCAAGATCTTACGACTAGCGGGGGGCCTCAGGCGTACTTC. Translation gives CASSQDLTTSGGPQAYF. The genes are TRBV4-3 and TRBJ2-7; 13 bases align to TRBD2. The CDR3 consists of 17 residues. CDR1 LGHNA and CDR2 YSLEER come from the germline V gene. The V gene end was trimmed by 0 bases and the J gene end by 12 bases; junction bases not matched to a gene: 14.

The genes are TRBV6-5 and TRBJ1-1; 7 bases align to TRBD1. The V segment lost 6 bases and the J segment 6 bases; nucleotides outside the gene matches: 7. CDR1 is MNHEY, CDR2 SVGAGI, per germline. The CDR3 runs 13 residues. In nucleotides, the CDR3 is TGTGCCAGCAGCTCTTGGACAGGCGCTGAAGCTTTCTTT. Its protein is CASSSWTGAEAFF.

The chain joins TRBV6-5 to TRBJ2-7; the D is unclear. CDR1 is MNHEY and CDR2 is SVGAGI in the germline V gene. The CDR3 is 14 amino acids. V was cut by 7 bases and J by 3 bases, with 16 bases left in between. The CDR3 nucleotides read TGTGCCAGCACCCCCACCGACATCCTCTACGAGCAGTACTTC. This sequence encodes CASTPTDILYEQYF.

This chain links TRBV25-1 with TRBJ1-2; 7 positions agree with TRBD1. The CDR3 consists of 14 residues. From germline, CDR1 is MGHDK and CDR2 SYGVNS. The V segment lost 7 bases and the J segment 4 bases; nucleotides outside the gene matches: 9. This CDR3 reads CASNGQDNVYGYTF. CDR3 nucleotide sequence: TGTGCCAGCAATGGACAGGATAATGTCTATGGCTACACCTTC.

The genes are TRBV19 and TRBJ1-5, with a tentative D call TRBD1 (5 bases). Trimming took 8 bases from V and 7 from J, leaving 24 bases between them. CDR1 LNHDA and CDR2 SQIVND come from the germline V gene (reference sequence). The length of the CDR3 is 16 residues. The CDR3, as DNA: TGTGCCAGTTCCGCCGGGCAGGGTGACTTAGGCCAGCCCCAGCATTTT. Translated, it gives CASSAGQGDLGQPQHF. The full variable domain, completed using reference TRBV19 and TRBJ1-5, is DGGITQSPKYLFRKEGQNVTLSCEQNLNHDAMYWYRQDPGQGLRLIYYSQIVNDFQKGDIAEGYSVSREKKESFPLTVTSAQKNPTAFYLCASSAGQGDLGQPQHFGDGTRLSIL.

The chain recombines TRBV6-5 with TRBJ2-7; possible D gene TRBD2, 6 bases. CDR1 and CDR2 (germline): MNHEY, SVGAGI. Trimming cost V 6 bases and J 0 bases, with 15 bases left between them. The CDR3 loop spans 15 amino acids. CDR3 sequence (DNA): TGTGCCAGCAGGTCCCTAGCCGGGAGCTCCTACGAGCAGTACTTC. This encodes CASRSLAGSSYEQYF.